This T cell receptor beta chain appears in the sequencing data of a study of beta chain features in type 1 diabetes. This clone occurred many times. Other DNA sequences within the sample encode an identical CDR3. Investigators reverse transcribed all isolated RNA, so they sequenced expressed TCRB transcripts. Here immunoSEQ multiplex PCR was the method, and the copy in TCRdb shows in-frame clones only, minus some. This sample has more than 140,000 clones; over 8% occur once, and the top ten carry 0.65%. V was pared by 0 bases and J by 2 bases, with 3 bases of the junction left unmatched. The CDR3 has 15 amino acids. CDR1 and CDR2 (germline): SGHRS, YFSETQ.

The clonotype comes from a woman aged 40 to 49 in good health. The chain is built from TRBV5-1 and TRBJ2-3; 7 bases are shared with TRBD2. Sample: central memory CD4+ T cells from blood. The DNA of the CDR3 is TGCGCCAGCAGCTTGGGAGCGGGGATCACAGATACGCAGTATTTT. Encoded protein: CASSLGAGITDTQYF.